The count of the clone carrying this TCR beta chain is one. These data belong to a study of shared clonotypes between healthy human individuals. Per the original methods: Junction-only sequences produced by ImmunoSEQ had no quality scores, so filtering differed. Assay: immunoSEQ multiplex PCR; the TCRdb copy retains only in-frame clones and omits some. The V and J calls and clone size were taken over from that table, and D and trimming were inferred from the DNA. This sample has 1 million to 1.3 million clones, with 75% to 80% found just once. The CDR3 runs to 13 residues. Per germline, CDR1 KGHSH and CDR2 LQKENI. The V and J ends lost 0 bases and 4 bases respectively, with 7 bases between them.

The chain couples TRBV18 to TRBJ2-7, with unresolved D. The receptor was isolated from a man aged 18 to 29 in good health. Some clones in this sample may be carry-over from other donors' samples. The sequenced sample consisted of memory CD4+ T cells from PBMCs. This sample's subset: CD45RA-negative fraction. The CDR3 region has the DNA TGTGCCAGCTCACCACCGAGCGTTTACGAGCAGTACTTC. It specifies CASSPPSVYEQYF.